One TCR beta chain is described in this entry. The antigen remains undetermined. The data derive from a study of vaccination effects on CD4 cells after COVID-19. The CDR3 runs 15 residues. Trimming took 5 bases from V and 6 from J; bases not matched to a gene: 6. Germline-derived CDR1 and CDR2 are SGHAT and FQNNGV. Libraries were prepared by immunoSEQ multiplex PCR; TCRdb keeps only in-frame clonotypes and omits some of them. Here the sample spans under 35,000 clones, roughly 74% being singletons. At the end of roughly ten days of culture, CD4+ T cells were isolated. All study participants received two doses of BNT162b2 or mRNA-1273 vaccine.

The clonotype originates from a human donor who received a COVID-19 vaccine. Sequencing was performed on CD4+ T cells from PBMCs cultured without peptide, taken after COVID-19 vaccination. The chain has TRBV11-2 and TRBJ2-2; TRBD1 matches at 10 bases. The DNA of the CDR3 is TGTGCCAGCAGCAAAGGACAGGGGGGGGCCGGGGAGCTGTTTTTT. Its protein is CASSKGQGGAGELFF.